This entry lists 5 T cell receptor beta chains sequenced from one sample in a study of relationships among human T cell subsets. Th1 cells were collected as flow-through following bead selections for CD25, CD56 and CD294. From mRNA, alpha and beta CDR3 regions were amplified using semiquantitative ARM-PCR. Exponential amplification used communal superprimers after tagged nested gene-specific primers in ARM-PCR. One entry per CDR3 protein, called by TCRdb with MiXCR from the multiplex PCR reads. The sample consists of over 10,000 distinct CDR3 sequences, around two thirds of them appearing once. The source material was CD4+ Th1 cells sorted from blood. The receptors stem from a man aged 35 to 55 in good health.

The CDR3 DNA reads as TGCGCCAGCAGCCAAGGGGGACTGGGTCCGGATACGCAGTATTTT. It encodes CASSQGGLGPDTQYF. The chain has TRBV4-1 and TRBJ2-3; TRBD2 might be the D (6 bases). The CDR3 length is 15 residues. CDR1 MGHRA and CDR2 YSYEKL come from the germline V gene. V lost 1 base and J lost 6, with 14 bases in between.

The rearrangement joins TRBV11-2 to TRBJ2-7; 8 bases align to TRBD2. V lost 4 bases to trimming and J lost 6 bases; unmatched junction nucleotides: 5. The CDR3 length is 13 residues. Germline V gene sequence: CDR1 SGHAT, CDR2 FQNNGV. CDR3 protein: CASSSDSGVEQYF. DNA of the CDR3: TGTGCCAGCAGCTCCGATAGCGGGGTCGAGCAGTACTTC.

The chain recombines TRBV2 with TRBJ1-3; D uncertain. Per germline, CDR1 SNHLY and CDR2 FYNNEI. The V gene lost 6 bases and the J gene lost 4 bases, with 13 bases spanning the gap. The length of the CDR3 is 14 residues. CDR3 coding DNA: TGTGCCAGCAGGAGATCCGACCCCGGAAACACCATATATTTT. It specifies CASRRSDPGNTIYF.

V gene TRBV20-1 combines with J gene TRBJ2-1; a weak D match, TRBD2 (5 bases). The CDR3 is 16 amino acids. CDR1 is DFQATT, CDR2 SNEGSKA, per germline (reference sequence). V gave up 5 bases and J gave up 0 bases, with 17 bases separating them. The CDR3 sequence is CSAFPTSSSSYNEQFF. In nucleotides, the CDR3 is TGCAGTGCTTTTCCTACTAGTTCTAGCTCCTACAATGAGCAGTTCTTC.

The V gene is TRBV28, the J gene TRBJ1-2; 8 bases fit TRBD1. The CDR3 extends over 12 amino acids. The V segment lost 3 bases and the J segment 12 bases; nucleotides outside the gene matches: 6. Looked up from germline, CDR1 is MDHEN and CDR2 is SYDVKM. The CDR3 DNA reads TGTGCCAGCAGTTTTCTGGACAGGGTTAACACCTTC. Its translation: CASSFLDRVNTF.